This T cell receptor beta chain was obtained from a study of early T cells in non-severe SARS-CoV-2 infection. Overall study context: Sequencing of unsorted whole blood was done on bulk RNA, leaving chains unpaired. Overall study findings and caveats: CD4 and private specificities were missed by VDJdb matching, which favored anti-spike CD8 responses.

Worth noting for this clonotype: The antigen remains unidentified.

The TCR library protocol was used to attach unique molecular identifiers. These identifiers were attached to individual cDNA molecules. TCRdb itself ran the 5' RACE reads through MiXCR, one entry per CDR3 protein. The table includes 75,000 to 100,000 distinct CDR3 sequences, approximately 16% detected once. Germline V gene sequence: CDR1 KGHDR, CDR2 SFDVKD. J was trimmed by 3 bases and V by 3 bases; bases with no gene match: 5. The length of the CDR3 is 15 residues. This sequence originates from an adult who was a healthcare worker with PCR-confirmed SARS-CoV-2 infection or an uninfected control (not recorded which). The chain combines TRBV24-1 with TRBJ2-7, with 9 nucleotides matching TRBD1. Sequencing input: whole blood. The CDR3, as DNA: TGTGCCACCAGTGATCCCGACAGGGGGTACTACGAGCAGTACTTC. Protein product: CATSDPDRGYYEQYF.